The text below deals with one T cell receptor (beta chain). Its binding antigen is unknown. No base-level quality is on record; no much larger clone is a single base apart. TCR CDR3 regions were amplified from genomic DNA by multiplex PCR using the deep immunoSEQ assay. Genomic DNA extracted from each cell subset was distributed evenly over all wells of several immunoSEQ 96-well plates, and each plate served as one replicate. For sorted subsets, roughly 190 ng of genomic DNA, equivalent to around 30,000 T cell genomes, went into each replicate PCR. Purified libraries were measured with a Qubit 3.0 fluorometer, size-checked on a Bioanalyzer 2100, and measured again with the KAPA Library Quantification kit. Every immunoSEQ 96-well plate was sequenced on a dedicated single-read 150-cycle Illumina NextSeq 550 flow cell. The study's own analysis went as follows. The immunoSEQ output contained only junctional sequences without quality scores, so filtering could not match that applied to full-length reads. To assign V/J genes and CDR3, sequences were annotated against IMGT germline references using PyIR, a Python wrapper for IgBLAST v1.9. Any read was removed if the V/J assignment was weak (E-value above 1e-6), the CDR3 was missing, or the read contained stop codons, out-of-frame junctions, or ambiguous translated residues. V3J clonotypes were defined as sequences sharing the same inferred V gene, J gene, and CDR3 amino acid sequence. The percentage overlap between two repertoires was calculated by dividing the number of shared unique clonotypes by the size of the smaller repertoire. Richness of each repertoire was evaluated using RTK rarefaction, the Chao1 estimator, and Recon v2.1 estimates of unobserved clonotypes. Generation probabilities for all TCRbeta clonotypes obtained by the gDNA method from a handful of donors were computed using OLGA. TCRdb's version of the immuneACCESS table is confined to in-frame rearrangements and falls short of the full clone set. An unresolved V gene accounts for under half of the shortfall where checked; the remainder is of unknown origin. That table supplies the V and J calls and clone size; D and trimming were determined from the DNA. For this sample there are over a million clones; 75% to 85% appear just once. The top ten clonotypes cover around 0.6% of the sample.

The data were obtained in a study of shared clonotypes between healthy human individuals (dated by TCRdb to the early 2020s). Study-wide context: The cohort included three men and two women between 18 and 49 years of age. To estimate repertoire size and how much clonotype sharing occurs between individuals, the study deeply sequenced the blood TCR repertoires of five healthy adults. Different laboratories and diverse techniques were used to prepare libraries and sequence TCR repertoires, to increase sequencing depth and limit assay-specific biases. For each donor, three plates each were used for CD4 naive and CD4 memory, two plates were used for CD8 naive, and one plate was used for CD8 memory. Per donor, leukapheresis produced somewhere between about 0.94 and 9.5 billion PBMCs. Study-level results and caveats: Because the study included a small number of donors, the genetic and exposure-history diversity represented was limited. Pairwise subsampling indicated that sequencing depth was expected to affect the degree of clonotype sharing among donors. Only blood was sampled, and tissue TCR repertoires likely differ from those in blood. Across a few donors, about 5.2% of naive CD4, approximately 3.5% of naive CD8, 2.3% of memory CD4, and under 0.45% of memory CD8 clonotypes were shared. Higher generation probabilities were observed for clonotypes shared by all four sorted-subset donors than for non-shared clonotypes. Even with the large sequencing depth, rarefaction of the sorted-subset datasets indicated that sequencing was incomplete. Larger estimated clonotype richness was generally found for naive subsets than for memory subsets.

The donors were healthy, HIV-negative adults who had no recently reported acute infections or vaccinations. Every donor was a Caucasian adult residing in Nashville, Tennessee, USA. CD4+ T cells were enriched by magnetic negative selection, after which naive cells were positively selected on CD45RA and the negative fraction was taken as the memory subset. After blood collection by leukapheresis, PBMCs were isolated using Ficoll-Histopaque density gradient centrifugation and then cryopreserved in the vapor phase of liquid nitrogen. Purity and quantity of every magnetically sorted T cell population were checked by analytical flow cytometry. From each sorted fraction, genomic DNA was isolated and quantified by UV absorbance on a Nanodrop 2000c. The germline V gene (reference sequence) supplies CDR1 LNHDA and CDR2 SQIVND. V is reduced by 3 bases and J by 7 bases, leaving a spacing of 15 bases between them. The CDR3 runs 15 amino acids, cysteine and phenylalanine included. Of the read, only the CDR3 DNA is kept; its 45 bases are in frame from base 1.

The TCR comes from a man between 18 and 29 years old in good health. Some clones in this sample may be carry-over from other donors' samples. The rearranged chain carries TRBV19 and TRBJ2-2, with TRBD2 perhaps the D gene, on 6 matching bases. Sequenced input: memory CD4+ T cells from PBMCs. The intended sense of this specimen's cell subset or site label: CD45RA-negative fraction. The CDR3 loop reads CASSMRSGYFGELFF. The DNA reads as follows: TGTGCCAGTAGTATGCGCAGCGGGTATTTCGGGGAGCTGTTTTTT.